The text below deals with one TCR beta chain. The antigen is not known. V lost 2 bases and J lost 4, with 14 bases in between. The CDR3 loop spans 15 amino acids. Germline CDR1 and CDR2: MNHNS and SASEGT. Repertoires were generated with immunoSEQ multiplex PCR, while TCRdb's copy carries only in-frame clones and drops some. The sample holds approximately 160,000 clones, 92% seen once. This entry is derived from a study of T cell responses to AZD1222 COVID-19 vaccine. General study findings and limits: Baseline testing showed seropositivity in only six or seven AZD1222 recipients. It should be noted that donors were predominantly white British and more often female, and clonal diversity was possibly underestimated. Reports say nearly half of spike-specific TCRs go after unmutated variant regions.

Researchers grouped second doses given at about 4 or about 12 weeks into one pool. The chain couples TRBV6-1 to TRBJ1-1; a weak D match, TRBD1 (5 bases). The sequence was obtained from an adult who received the AZD1222 COVID-19 vaccine. The input for sequencing was peripheral blood, taken 28 days after the second AZD1222 dose. The CDR3 sequence: CASSEFRARGTEAFF. The CDR3 nucleotides are TGTGCCAGCAGTGAATTCAGGGCTCGAGGCACTGAAGCTTTCTTT.